The entry below gives a single T cell receptor beta chain sequence along with its context. The junction differs from germline at one of its ends, possibly a read error. The approximately 20-31 mg bulk tissue piece was not sorted before simultaneous RNA and DNA extraction. This sample is drawn from a study of tumor-infiltrating lymphocytes in primary liver carcinoma. CDR1 is GTSNPN and CDR2 is SVGIG in the germline V gene (reference sequence). CDR3 length equals 13 residues. The template, 500 ng total RNA, yielded TCR beta cDNA made with a constant-region primer. Nested multiplex PCR, run for three rounds with slightly modified ARM-PCR, yielded TCR beta libraries. The study ran its first two PCR rounds for 9 to 10 cycles each, using TRBV1-TRBV30 forward primers and a C-beta reverse primer. In TCRdb, the multiplex PCR reads were re-called with MiXCR into one record per CDR3 protein. The repertoire holds around 35,000 distinct CDR3 sequences, with about 75% as singletons.

This chain joins TRBV30 and TRBJ1-2; perhaps TRBD1 as D (5 bases). The material sequenced was tumor-adjacent normal liver tissue. The clonotype comes from a man in his forties with primary liver carcinoma and hepatitis B virus infection. Here the CDR3 reads CAWRAIGDYDYTF. CDR3 nucleotide sequence: TGTGCCTGGAGGGCGATAGGGGACTATGACTACACCTTC.